This TCR beta chain was identified in a study of T cell repertoires in cytomegalovirus infection. TCRdb reanalysed the reads using MiXCR and keeps one entry per CDR3 protein. The sample carries 700,000 to 900,000 distinct CDR3 sequences, 25% to 30% recorded once. CDR1 is MNHEY, CDR2 SMNVEV, per germline (reference sequence). The CDR3 has 13 amino acids. With 6 bases removed from V and 4 bases from J, the gap between germline ends came to 10 bases. A note on this clonotype: Its antigen is still unknown.

Here the sequenced sample was cultured CD8+ T cells from PBMCs, taken from culture after CMV antigen stimulation. The source of this sequence is a human donor in good health (CMV status not recorded). Some clones in this sample may be carry-over from other donors' samples. This chain connects TRBV27 to TRBJ1-3; perhaps TRBD1 as D (6 bases). The CDR3 sequence: CASSSGEGNTIYF. As DNA, the CDR3 is TGTGCCAGCAGCTCAGGGGAGGGAAACACCATATATTTT.